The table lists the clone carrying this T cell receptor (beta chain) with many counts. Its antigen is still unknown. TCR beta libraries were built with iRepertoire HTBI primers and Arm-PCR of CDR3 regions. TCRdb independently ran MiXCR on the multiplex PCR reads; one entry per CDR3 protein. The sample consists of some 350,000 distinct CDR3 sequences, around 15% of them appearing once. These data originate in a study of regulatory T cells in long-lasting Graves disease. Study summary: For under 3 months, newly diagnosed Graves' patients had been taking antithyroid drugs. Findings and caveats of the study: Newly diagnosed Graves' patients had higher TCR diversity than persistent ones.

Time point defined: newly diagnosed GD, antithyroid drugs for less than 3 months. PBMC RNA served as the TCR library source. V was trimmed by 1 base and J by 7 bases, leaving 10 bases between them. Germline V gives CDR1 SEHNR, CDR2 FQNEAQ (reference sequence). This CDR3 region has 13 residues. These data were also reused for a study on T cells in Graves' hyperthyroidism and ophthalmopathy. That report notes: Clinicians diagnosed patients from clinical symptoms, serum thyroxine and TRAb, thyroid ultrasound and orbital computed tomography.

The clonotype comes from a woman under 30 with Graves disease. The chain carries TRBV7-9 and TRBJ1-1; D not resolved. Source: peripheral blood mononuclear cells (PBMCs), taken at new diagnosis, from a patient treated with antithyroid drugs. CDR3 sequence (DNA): TGTGCCAGCAGCTTAGGGTCGGCCTATGAAGCTTTCTTT. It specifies CASSLGSAYEAFF.